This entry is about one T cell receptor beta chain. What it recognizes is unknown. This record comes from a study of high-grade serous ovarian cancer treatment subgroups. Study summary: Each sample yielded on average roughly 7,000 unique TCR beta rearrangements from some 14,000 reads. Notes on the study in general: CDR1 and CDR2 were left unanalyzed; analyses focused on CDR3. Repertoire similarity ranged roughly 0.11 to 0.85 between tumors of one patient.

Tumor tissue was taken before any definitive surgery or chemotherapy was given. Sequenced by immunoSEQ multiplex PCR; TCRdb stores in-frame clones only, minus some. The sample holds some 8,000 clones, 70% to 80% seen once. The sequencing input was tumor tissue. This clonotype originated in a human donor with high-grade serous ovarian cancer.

The CDR3 loop reads CASRAGTGRETQYF. The CDR3 DNA is TGTGCCAGCAGGGCCGGGACAGGGAGAGAGACCCAGTACTTC. V gene TRBV2 combines with J gene TRBJ2-5; 9 bases are a match to TRBD1. From germline, CDR1 is SNHLY and CDR2 FYNNEI. The V gene end was trimmed by 6 bases and the J gene end by 4 bases; junction bases not matched to a gene: 6. The CDR3 length is 14 residues.